The 10 T cell receptor beta chains listed next were all sequenced from one sample in a study of T cells in localized non-small cell lung cancer. Measured with immunoSEQ multiplex PCR; TCRdb has only the in-frame clones, and not every one. The table includes about 59,000 clones, approximately 89% detected once. This specimen consisted of peripheral blood, obtained before any cancer treatment. These receptors were taken from a man aged 40 to 75 with stage I lung adenocarcinoma.

This chain links TRBV28 with TRBJ1-1, with 7 bases lining up with TRBD1. The CDR3 is 14 amino acids. The germline V gene has CDR1 MDHEN and CDR2 SYDVKM. V dropped 6 bases and J dropped 0; count of bases not matched to a gene: 4. CDR3 sequence: CASRSGQLNTEAFF. The CDR3 nucleotides read TGTGCCAGCAGATCGGGACAGTTGAACACTGAAGCTTTCTTT.

The chain joins TRBV19 to TRBJ2-7; 10 positions agree with TRBD1. Germline V gene sequence: CDR1 LNHDA, CDR2 SQIVND (reference sequence). CDR3 length: 13 residues. V shed 1 base and J 6 bases; nucleotides not matched to a gene: 0. CDR3 in amino acids: CASSIGTGGEQYF. CDR3 in DNA: TGTGCCAGTAGTATAGGGACAGGGGGCGAGCAGTACTTC.

The chain links TRBV7-2 to TRBJ2-1, with TRBD2 as a possible D gene (6 bases). CDR3 length equals 18 residues. CDR1 is SGHTA, CDR2 FQGNSA, per germline. V was cut by 2 bases and J by 2 bases, with 19 bases left in between. This chain's CDR3 is CASSLLHPAGNAYNEQFF. CDR3 sequence (DNA): TGTGCCAGCAGCTTATTACATCCCGCGGGAAACGCCTACAATGAGCAGTTCTTC. The full variable domain, its missing parts supplied by reference TRBV7-2 and TRBJ2-1, is GAGVSQSPSNKVTEKGKDVELRCDPISGHTALYWYRQSLGQGLEFLIYFQGNSAPDKSGLPSDRFSAERTGGSVSTLTIQRTQQEDSAVYLCASSLLHPAGNAYNEQFFGPGTRLTVL.

The rearrangement links TRBV18 to TRBJ2-2; 7 positions match TRBD1. Germline trimming cut 6 bases from V and 2 bases from J; bases unmatched to any gene: 6. The CDR3 is 15 residues long. The V gene's germline CDR1 is KGHSH and CDR2 LQKENI. The CDR3 loop is CASSAQGDNTGELFF. CDR3 nucleotide sequence: TGTGCCAGCTCGGCGCAGGGGGATAACACCGGGGAGCTGTTTTTT.

The V and J genes are TRBV29-1 and TRBJ1-2; D unresolved. This CDR3 has 12 residues. The V gene lost 1 base and the J gene lost 6 bases, with 9 bases spanning the gap. Looked up from germline, CDR1 is SQVTM and CDR2 is ANQGSEA. CDR3 DNA sequence: TGCAGCGTTGAAGGCCAGTTCAATGGCTACACCTTC. This translates into CSVEGQFNGYTF.

The chain combines TRBV18 with TRBJ2-4; no firm D call. The V gene lost 2 bases and the J gene lost 0 bases, with 8 bases spanning the gap. This CDR3 region has 15 residues. Germline CDR1 KGHSH, CDR2 LQKENI. The CDR3 nucleotides are TGTGCCAGCTCACCAGCAGGTACAGCCAAAAACATTCAGTACTTC. Protein sequence: CASSPAGTAKNIQYF.

The rearrangement uses TRBV2 and TRBJ2-7; 8 bases agree with TRBD1. Germline V gene lookup returns CDR1 SNHLY and CDR2 FYNNEI. This CDR3 has 13 residues. V shed 10 bases, J shed 0 bases, and the junction held 5 bases outside the gene matches. CDR3 sequence reads: CATSGQVSYEQYF. CDR3 nucleotides: TGTGCCACATCGGGACAGGTCTCCTACGAGCAGTACTTC.

This chain joins TRBV15 and TRBJ1-4, with 9 bases that match TRBD1. CDR3 length: 15 residues. Losses at the gene ends were 2 bases for V and 8 bases for J; bases not matched to a gene: 6. Germline CDR1 reads LNHNV; CDR2 reads YYDKDF (reference sequence). This CDR3 reads CATSRPGQGDEKLFF. CDR3 bases: TGTGCCACCAGCAGACCGGGACAGGGAGACGAAAAACTGTTTTTT. The full variable domain, its missing parts supplied by reference TRBV15 and TRBJ1-4, is DAMVIQNPRYQVTQFGKPVTLSCSQTLNHNVMYWYQQKSSQAPKLLFHYYDKDFNNEADTPDNFQSRRPNTSFCFLDIRSPGLGDTAMYLCATSRPGQGDEKLFFGSGTQLSVL.

CDR3 amino acids: CASSSLDEELFF. The CDR3 DNA is TGCGCCAGCAGCTCCCTGGACGAAGAACTGTTTTTT. The chain employs TRBV4-1 and TRBJ1-4; no firm D call. The ends were cut back, 5 bases at V and 12 bases at J, with 13 bases in the middle. Per germline, CDR1 MGHRA and CDR2 YSYEKL. The CDR3 is 12 residues long.

This chain uses TRBV9 with TRBJ2-2; 8 bases are shared with TRBD1. Germline-derived CDR1 and CDR2 are SGDLS and YYNGEE. Trimming took 4 bases from V and 4 from J; bases not matched to a gene: 6. This CDR3 contains 15 residues. Written as DNA, the CDR3 is TGTGCCAGCAGCCCGCACAGGGGGAGCACCGGGGAGCTGTTTTTT. As protein: CASSPHRGSTGELFF.